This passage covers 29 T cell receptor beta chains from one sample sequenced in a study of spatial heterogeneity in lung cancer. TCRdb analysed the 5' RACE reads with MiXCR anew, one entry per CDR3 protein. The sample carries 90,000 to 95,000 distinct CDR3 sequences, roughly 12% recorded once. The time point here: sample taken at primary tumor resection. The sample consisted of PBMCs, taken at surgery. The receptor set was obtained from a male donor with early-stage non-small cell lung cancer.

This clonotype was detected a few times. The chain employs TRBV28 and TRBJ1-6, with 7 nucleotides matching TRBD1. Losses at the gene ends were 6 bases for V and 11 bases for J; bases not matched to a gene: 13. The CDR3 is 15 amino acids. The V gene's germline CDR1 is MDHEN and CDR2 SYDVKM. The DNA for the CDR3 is TGTGCCAGCAGCTCCTCCGGGACAGTCGACCCACCCCTCCACTTT. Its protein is CASSSSGTVDPPLHF.

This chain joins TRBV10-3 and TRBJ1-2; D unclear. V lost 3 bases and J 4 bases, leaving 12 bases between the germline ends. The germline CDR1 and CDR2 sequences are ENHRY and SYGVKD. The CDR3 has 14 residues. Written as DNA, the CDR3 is TGTGCCATCAGTGATTCTCCGGCCGCCTATGGCTACACCTTC. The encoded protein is CAISDSPAAYGYTF.

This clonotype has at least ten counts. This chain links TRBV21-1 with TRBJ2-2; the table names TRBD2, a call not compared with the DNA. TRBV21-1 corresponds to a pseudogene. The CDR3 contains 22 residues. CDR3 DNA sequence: TGTGCCAGCAGCAAGGGGACAGGGCCGGGACTAGCGGGAGTCCGGAACACCGGGGAGCTGTTTTTT. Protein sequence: CASSKGTGPGLAGVRNTGELFF.

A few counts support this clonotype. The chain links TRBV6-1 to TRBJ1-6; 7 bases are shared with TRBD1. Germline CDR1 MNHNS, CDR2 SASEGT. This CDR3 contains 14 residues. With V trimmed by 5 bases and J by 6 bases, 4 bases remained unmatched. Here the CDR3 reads CASSFGTVNSPLHF. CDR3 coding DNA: TGTGCCAGCAGTTTTGGGACAGTTAATTCACCCCTCCACTTT.

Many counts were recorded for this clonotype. This CDR3 reads CASNGGRSSYNEQFF. CDR3 DNA sequence: TGTGCCAGCAATGGCGGGAGGAGCTCCTACAATGAGCAGTTCTTC. The rearrangement links TRBV6-2 or TRBV6-3 to TRBJ2-1; 8 nucleotides agree with TRBD2. CDR1 and CDR2 from the germline V gene are MNHEY and SVGEGT. The CDR3 totals 15 residues. With V trimmed by 7 bases and J by 0 bases, 5 bases remained unmatched.

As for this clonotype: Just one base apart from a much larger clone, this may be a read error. The CDR3 DNA follows: TGTGCCAGCAGCCCCCTAGCGGGGCTCACCGGGGAGCTGTTTTTT. It yields the protein CASSPLAGLTGELFF. The chain links TRBV7-3 to TRBJ2-2; 9 bases match TRBD2. CDR3 size: 15 residues. Losses at the gene ends were 5 bases for V and 4 bases for J; bases not matched to a gene: 5. Germline CDR1 SGHTA, CDR2 FQGTGA.

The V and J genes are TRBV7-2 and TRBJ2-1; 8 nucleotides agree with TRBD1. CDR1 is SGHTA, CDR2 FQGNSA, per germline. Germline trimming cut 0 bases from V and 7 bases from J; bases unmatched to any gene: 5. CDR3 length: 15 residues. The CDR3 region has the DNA TGTGCCAGCAGCTTAGCCGGCCAGGGGGCTAATGAGCAGTTCTTC. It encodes CASSLAGQGANEQFF.

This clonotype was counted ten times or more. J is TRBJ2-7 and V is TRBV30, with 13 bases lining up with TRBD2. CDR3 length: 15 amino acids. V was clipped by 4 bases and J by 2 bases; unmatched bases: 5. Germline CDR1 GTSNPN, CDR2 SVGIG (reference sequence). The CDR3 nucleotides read TGTGCCTGGAACCCCGGGACTAGCGGGACCTACGAGCAGTACTTC. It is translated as CAWNPGTSGTYEQYF.

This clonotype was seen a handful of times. CDR3 sequence: CASSFMGASEAFF. The CDR3 bases are TGTGCCAGCAGTTTTATGGGGGCTAGTGAAGCTTTCTTT. This sequence joins TRBV12-3 or TRBV12-4 and TRBJ1-1; D is perhaps TRBD1 (6 bases). This CDR3 comprises 13 residues. V was trimmed by 3 bases and J by 7 bases, leaving 12 bases between them.

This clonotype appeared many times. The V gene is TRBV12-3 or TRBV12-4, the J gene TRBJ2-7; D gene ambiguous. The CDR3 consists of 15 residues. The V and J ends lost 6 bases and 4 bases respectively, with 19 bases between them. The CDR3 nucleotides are TGTGCCAGCAGCCTACGGCCGGGCTATAATTACGAGCAGTACTTC. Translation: CASSLRPGYNYEQYF.

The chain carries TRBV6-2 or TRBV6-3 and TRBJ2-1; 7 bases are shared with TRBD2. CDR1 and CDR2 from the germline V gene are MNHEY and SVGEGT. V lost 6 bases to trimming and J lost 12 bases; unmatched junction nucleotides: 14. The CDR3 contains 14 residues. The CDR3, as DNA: TGTGCCAGCAGCCCGGCTCCTGAGAGGACTAGGCAGTTCTTC. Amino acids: CASSPAPERTRQFF.

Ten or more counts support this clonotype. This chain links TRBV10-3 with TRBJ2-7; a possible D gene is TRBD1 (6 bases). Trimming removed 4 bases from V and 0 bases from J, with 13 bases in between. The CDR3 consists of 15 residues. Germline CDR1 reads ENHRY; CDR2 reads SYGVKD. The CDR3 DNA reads TGTGCCATCAGTGGGACAGCGAGGGGCTCCTACGAGCAGTACTTC. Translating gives CAISGTARGSYEQYF.

The CDR3 bases are TGTGCCAGCAGTACGGGACAGGGGGCCCAAGAGACCCAGTACTTC. Amino acids: CASSTGQGAQETQYF. The rearrangement links TRBV2 to TRBJ2-5; 12 bases map to TRBD1. The CDR3 loop spans 15 amino acids. Germline V lookup: CDR1 SNHLY, CDR2 FYNNEI. The V segment lost 5 bases and the J segment 1 base; nucleotides outside the gene matches: 2.

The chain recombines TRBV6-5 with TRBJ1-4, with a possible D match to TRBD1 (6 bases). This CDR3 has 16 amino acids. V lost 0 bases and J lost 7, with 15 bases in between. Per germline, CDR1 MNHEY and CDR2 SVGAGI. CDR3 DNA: TGTGCCAGCAGTTACTCCGGGGCAGGGGATACTGAAAAACTGTTTTTT. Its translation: CASSYSGAGDTEKLFF.

This CDR3 reads CASSEQGANTGELFF. For the CDR3, the DNA is TGCGCCAGCAGCGAACAGGGGGCGAACACCGGGGAGCTGTTTTTT. The chain links TRBV4-3 to TRBJ2-2; 8 bases fit TRBD1. The V and J ends lost 5 bases and 0 bases, in that order; junction bases with no gene match: 2. The CDR3 length is 15 residues. Germline assignment: CDR1 LGHNA and CDR2 YSLEER.

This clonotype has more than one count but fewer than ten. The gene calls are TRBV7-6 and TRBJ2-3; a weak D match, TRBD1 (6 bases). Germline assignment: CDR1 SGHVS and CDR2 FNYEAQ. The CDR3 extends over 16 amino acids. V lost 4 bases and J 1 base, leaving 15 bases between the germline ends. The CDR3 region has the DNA TGTGCCAGCAGCTCCCCCCCAGGGGCCCGCACAGATACGCAGTATTTT. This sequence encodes CASSSPPGARTDTQYF.

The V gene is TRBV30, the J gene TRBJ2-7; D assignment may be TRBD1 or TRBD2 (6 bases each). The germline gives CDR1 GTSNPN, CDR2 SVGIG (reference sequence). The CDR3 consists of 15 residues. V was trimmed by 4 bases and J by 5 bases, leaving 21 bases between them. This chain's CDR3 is CAWTFRGDPPNEQYF. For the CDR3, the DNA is TGTGCCTGGACCTTTAGGGGGGACCCACCCAACGAGCAGTACTTC.

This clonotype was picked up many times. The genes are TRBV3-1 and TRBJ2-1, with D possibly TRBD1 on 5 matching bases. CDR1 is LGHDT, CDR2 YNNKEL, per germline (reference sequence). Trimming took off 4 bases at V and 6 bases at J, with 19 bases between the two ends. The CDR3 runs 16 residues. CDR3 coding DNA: TGTGCCAGCAGCCCCCAATATGGGGCTTCAAGCAATGAGCAGTTCTTC. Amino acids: CASSPQYGASSNEQFF.

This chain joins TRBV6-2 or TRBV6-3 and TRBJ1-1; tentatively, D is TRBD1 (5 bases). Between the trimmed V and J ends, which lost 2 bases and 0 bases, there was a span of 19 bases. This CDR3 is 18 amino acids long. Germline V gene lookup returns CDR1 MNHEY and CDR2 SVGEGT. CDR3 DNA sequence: TGTGCCAGCAGTTACGGGGCAGGGAGTAGAGGGATGAACACTGAAGCTTTCTTT. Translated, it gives CASSYGAGSRGMNTEAFF.

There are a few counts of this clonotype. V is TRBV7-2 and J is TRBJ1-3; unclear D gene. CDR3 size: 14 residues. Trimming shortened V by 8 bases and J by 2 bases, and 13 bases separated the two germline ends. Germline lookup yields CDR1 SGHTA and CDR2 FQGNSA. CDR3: CASATSLTGNTIYF. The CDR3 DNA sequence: TGTGCCAGCGCCACTAGTCTAACTGGAAACACCATATATTTT.

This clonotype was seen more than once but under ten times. The chain's CDR3 is CASTLAGGPRDTQYF. The CDR3 nucleotides are TGTGCCAGCACCCTAGCGGGGGGGCCCAGAGATACGCAGTATTTT. The chain combines TRBV2 with TRBJ2-3; 12 bases line up with TRBD2. The CDR3 runs 15 residues. Germline loops: CDR1 SNHLY, CDR2 FYNNEI. J gave up 5 bases and V 7 bases, and 7 bases lay outside the gene matches.

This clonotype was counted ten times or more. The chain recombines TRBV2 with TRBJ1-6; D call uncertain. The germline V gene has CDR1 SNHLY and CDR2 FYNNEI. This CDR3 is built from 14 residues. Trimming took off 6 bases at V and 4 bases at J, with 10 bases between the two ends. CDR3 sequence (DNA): TGTGCCAGCAGGACTGACAAGTATAATTCACCCCTCCACTTT. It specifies CASRTDKYNSPLHF.

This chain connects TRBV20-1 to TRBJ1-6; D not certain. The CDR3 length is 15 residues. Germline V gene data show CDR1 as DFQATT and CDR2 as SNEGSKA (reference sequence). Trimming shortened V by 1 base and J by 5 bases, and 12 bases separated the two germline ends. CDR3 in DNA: TGCAGTGCTAGAGGGACGCAGACGAATAATTCACCCCTCCACTTT. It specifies CSARGTQTNNSPLHF.

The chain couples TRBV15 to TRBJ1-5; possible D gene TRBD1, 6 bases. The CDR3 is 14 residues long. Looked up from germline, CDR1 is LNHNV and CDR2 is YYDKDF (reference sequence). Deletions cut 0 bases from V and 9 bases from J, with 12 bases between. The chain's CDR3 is CATSREGGSRPQHF. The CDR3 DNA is TGTGCCACCAGCAGAGAAGGGGGGAGTCGGCCCCAGCATTTT.

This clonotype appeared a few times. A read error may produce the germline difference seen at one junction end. The CDR3 loop is CASSQATTSNQPQHF. The DNA for the CDR3 is TGTGCCAGCAGTCAAGCTACAACTAGCAATCAGCCCCAGCATTTT. The genes are TRBV2 and TRBJ1-5; D gene unclear. In germline, CDR1 is SNHLY, CDR2 FYNNEI. The CDR3 runs 15 residues.

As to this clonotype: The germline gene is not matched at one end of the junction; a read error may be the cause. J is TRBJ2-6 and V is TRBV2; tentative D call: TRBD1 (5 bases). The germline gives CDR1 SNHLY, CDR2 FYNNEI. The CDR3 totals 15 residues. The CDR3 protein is CASTASRSGANALTF. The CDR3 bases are TGTGCCAGCACAGCTTCACGCTCTGGGGCCAACGCCCTGACTTTC.

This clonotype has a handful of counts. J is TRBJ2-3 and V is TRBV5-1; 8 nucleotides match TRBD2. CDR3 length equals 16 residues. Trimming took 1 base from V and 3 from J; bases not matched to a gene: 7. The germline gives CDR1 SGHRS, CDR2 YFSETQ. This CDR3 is CASSLSRAGETDTQYF. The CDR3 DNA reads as TGCGCCAGCAGCTTGTCACGAGCGGGAGAAACAGATACGCAGTATTTT.

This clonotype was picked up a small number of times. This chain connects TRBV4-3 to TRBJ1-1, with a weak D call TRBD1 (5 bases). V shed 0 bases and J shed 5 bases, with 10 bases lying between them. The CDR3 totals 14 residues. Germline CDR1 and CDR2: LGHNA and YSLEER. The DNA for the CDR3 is TGCGCCAGCAGCCAAGAAGGGGCCCGGACTGAAGCTTTCTTT. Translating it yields CASSQEGARTEAFF.

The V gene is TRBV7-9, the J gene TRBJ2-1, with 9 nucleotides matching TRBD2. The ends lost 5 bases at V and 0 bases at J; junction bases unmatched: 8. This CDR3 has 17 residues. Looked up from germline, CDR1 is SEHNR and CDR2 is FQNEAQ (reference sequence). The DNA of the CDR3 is TGTGCCAGCAGCCAACCTAGCGGGGAAAGCTCCTACAATGAGCAGTTCTTC. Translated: CASSQPSGESSYNEQFF.